This T cell receptor beta chain was identified in a study of cytomegalovirus exposure and HLA in healthy donors. Study-level results: TRBV6-2, TRBV6-3 and some other V segments were excluded as indistinguishable.

Concerning this clone: The antigen remains unidentified.

The study ran its PCR with 60 Vbeta and 13 Jbeta primers. Produced via immunoSEQ multiplex PCR; TCRdb's table is partial and in-frame only. The sample shows about 110,000 clones, 75% to 80% of them seen only once. The CDR3 has 13 residues. V lost 6 bases and J lost 7, with 16 bases in between. Germline-derived CDR1 and CDR2 are SGHTA and FQGNSA. The chain employs TRBV7-2 and TRBJ2-7; D perhaps matches TRBD1 (6 bases). The sample comprised PBMCs. This TCR derives from a woman aged 30 to 39 in good health and CMV-seronegative. CDR3 residues: CASSQGIVEEQYF. CDR3 bases: TGTGCCAGCAGTCAGGGGATTGTGGAAGAGCAGTACTTC. The full variable domain, with the rest looked up from reference TRBV7-2 and TRBJ2-7, is GAGVSQSPSNKVTEKGKDVELRCDPISGHTALYWYRQSLGQGLEFLIYFQGNSAPDKSGLPSDRFSAERTGGSVSTLTIQRTQQEDSAVYLCASSQGIVEEQYFGPGTRLTVT.